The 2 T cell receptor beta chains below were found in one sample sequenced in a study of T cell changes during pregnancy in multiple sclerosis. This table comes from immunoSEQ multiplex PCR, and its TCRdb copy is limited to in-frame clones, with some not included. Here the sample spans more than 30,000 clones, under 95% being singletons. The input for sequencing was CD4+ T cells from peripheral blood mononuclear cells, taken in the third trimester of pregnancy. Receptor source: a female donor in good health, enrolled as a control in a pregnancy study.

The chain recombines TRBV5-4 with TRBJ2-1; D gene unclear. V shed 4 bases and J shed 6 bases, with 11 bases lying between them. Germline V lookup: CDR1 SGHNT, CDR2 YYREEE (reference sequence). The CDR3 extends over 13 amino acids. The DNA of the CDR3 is TGTGCCAGCAGCGTTAGCTTGGGCAATGAGCAGTTCTTC. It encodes CASSVSLGNEQFF.

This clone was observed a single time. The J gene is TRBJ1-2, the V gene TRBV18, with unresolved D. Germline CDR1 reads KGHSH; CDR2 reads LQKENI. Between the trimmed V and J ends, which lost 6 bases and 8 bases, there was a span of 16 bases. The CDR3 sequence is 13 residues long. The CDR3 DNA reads TGTGCCAGCTCCCCCGATTCCGCCCTAGGCTACACCTTC. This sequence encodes CASSPDSALGYTF.